The sample holds a few counts of the clone carrying this T cell receptor beta chain. These data come from a study of control samples from healthy donors and cancer patients. Trimming pared 1 base from V and 8 bases from J, leaving 8 bases between. CDR3 length: 12 residues. Germline V gene lookup returns CDR1 SNHLY and CDR2 FYNNEI. Profiling relied on immunoSEQ multiplex PCR, and the TCRdb table lists in-frame clones only, not all of them. The table lists 90,000 to 150,000 clones, 87% of them singletons. This rearrangement joins TRBV2 to TRBJ1-1; D is uncertain. Material: blood. This TCR derives from a man aged 25 to 40 in good health. The CDR3 sequence: CASSEDTLEAFF. In DNA, the CDR3 is TGTGCCAGCAGTGAAGACACATTAGAAGCTTTCTTT.